A single sample is the source of the 13 T cell receptor beta chains below, sequenced in a study of early T cells in non-severe SARS-CoV-2 infection. TCRdb processed the 5' RACE reads anew with MiXCR; each CDR3 protein has one entry. Seen here are 40,000 to 55,000 distinct CDR3 sequences, approximately 7.6% observed once, and the top ten hold 5.8%. Source material: whole blood. The receptors come from an adult who was a healthcare worker with PCR-confirmed SARS-CoV-2 infection or an uninfected control (not recorded which).

Ten or more counts support this clonotype. The CDR3 here is CASSSSRETNTGELFF. The CDR3 coding sequence is TGCGCCAGCAGCTCGAGCAGGGAGACGAACACCGGGGAGCTGTTTTTT. The chain carries TRBV5-1 and TRBJ2-2; D might be TRBD1 or TRBD2, each matching 5 bases. Trimming pared 3 bases from V and 0 bases from J, leaving 12 bases between. From germline, CDR1 is SGHRS and CDR2 YFSETQ. The CDR3 contains 16 residues. The variable domain in full, with the rest retrieved from reference TRBV5-1 and TRBJ2-2, is KAGVTQTPRYLIKTRGQQVTLSCSPISGHRSVSWYQQTPGQGLQFLFEYFSETQRNKGNFPGRFSGRQFSNSRSEMNVSTLELGDSALYLCASSSSRETNTGELFFGEGSRLTVL.

This clonotype was detected only once. V is TRBV14 and J is TRBJ2-3, with a tentative D call TRBD2 (7 bases). The V gene lost 5 bases and the J gene lost 5 bases, with 11 bases spanning the gap. This CDR3 is built from 13 residues. From germline, CDR1 is SGHDN and CDR2 FVKESK. The CDR3 nucleotides are TGTGCCAGCAGCGGCGGGGGCTTAGATACGCAGTATTTT. It yields the protein CASSGGGLDTQYF.

This clonotype occurred many times. The CDR3 region is CASSLGGSYGYTF. The DNA for the CDR3 is TGCGCCAGCAGCTTGGGGGGCAGCTATGGCTACACCTTC. The V and J genes are TRBV5-1 and TRBJ1-2; possible D gene TRBD1, 5 bases. The CDR3 consists of 13 residues. CDR1 SGHRS and CDR2 YFSETQ come from the germline V gene. V gave up 0 bases and J gave up 4 bases, with 7 bases separating them.

This clonotype was seen repeatedly, ten times or more. The J gene is TRBJ1-6, the V gene TRBV4-3, with TRBD1 matching 7 bases. Losses at the gene ends were 1 base for V and 7 bases for J; bases not matched to a gene: 4. Germline CDR1 is LGHNA and CDR2 is YSLEER. The CDR3 loop spans 15 amino acids. The CDR3 sequence is CASSQGTGENSPLHF. CDR3 DNA: TGCGCCAGCAGCCAAGGGACAGGAGAAAATTCACCCCTCCACTTT.

This clonotype was observed at least ten times. V usage is TRBV11-2 and J usage is TRBJ2-3; a possible D gene is TRBD2 (6 bases). CDR3 size: 15 residues. Per germline, CDR1 SGHAT and CDR2 FQNNGV. Trimming took off 3 bases at V and 1 base at J, with 11 bases between the two ends. The CDR3 protein is CASSLRPSGTDTQYF. DNA of the CDR3: TGTGCCAGCAGCTTGAGACCTAGCGGCACAGATACGCAGTATTTT.

This clonotype was seen at least ten times. The V and J genes are TRBV12-5 and TRBJ2-3; D gene unclear. Germline V lookup: CDR1 LGHNT, CDR2 FRNRAP. The CDR3 spans 15 residues. Deletions cut 3 bases from V and 0 bases from J, with 10 bases between. CDR3: CASGFSSGSTDTQYF. The CDR3, as DNA: TGTGCTAGTGGTTTTTCGTCAGGAAGCACAGATACGCAGTATTTT.

The rearrangement links TRBV2 to TRBJ1-1, with 9 bases aligning to TRBD1. CDR1 is SNHLY and CDR2 is FYNNEI in the germline V gene. The length of the CDR3 is 17 residues. J gave up 0 bases and V 6 bases, and 11 bases lay outside the gene matches. CDR3 in amino acids: CASSHAGTGLMNTEAFF. The CDR3 nucleotides read TGTGCCAGCAGCCACGCCGGGACAGGGTTAATGAACACTGAAGCTTTCTTT. The complete variable domain, with remaining parts taken from reference TRBV2 and TRBJ1-1, reads EPEVTQTPSHQVTQMGQEVILRCVPISNHLYFYWYRQILGQKVEFLVSFYNNEISEKSEIFDDQFSVERPDGSNFTLKIRSTKLEDSAMYFCASSHAGTGLMNTEAFFGQGTRLTVV.

The sample holds many counts of this clonotype. The J gene is TRBJ1-1, the V gene TRBV7-9; D possibly corresponds to TRBD1 (5 bases). Germline V gene lookup returns CDR1 SEHNR and CDR2 FQNEAQ (reference sequence). Trimming took off 0 bases at V and 4 bases at J, with 12 bases between the two ends. The CDR3 has 15 residues. CDR3 residues: CASSLAGGAVTEAFF. DNA of the CDR3: TGTGCCAGCAGCTTAGCGGGAGGGGCTGTCACTGAAGCTTTCTTT.

This clonotype came up many times. V gene TRBV18 combines with J gene TRBJ1-5, with D uncertain. V lost 3 bases, J lost 1 base, and 13 bases lay in between. CDR1 and CDR2 from the germline V gene are KGHSH and LQKENI. The CDR3 contains 16 residues. CDR3 sequence reads: CASSPGSVISNQPQHF. CDR3 in DNA: TGTGCCAGCTCACCGGGCAGCGTTATCAGCAATCAGCCCCAGCATTTT.

This clonotype was found many times. This chain joins TRBV7-6 and TRBJ1-1; 9 nucleotides align to TRBD1. J lost 0 bases, V lost 1 base, and 6 bases had no gene match. The CDR3 has 17 amino acids. Germline V gives CDR1 SGHVS, CDR2 FNYEAQ. The CDR3 bases are TGTGCCAGCAGCTTAGGGACAGGGGTGACCATGAACACTGAAGCTTTCTTT. This encodes CASSLGTGVTMNTEAFF.

This clonotype was seen a few times. The chain is built from TRBV7-9 and TRBJ1-1; 7 bases fit TRBD1. Trimming took 5 bases from V and 0 from J; bases not matched to a gene: 3. Germline assignment: CDR1 SEHNR and CDR2 FQNEAQ (reference sequence). The CDR3 consists of 14 residues. The CDR3 nucleotides are TGTGCCAGCAGCCGGGACAGATTGAACACTGAAGCTTTCTTT. Its translation: CASSRDRLNTEAFF.

V is TRBV12-3 or TRBV12-4 and J is TRBJ2-2; no clear D. The ends were cut back, 3 bases at V and 6 bases at J, with 8 bases in the middle. This CDR3 spans 13 amino acids. The CDR3, as DNA: TGTGCCAGCAGTTTGCTAGAGGCCGGGGAGCTGTTTTTT. It codes for CASSLLEAGELFF.

The chain is built from TRBV10-3 and TRBJ2-4, with D tentatively TRBD2 (6 bases). Germline lookup yields CDR1 ENHRY and CDR2 SYGVKD. V gave up 3 bases and J gave up 3 bases, with 12 bases separating them. This CDR3 has 15 amino acids. CDR3 residues: CAISEYGGGKNIQYF. For the CDR3, the DNA is TGTGCCATCAGTGAATATGGGGGAGGCAAAAACATTCAGTACTTC.